This TCR beta chain came from a study of cytomegalovirus exposure and HLA in healthy donors. As for the study in general: Of the donors genotyped, about 410 in all, about 80% fell in the Caucasian-associated ancestry cluster.

Study-wide results and limits: According to a later analysis, most TCR beta chains associated with CMV appeared HLA-restricted.

Of note for this clone: The antigen remains unidentified.

A multiplex PCR was run with 60 Vbeta primers and 13 Jbeta primers. TCRdb keeps only in-frame clones here, not all; method: immunoSEQ multiplex PCR. This table has about 140,000 clones, approximately 80% appearing once. The TCR comes from a man aged 45-65 years in good health and CMV-seronegative. Sequences were obtained from PBMCs.

The CDR3 DNA reads as TGTGCCAGCAGCTTACAATCCGGGGGGACAGGAGCCAAAAACATTCAGTACTTC. It specifies CASSLQSGGTGAKNIQYF. The genes are TRBV7-2 and TRBJ2-4, with D possibly TRBD1 on 8 matching bases. The CDR3 runs to 18 residues. V was trimmed by 2 bases and J by 0 bases, leaving 17 bases between them. Germline CDR1 is SGHTA and CDR2 is FQGNSA.